Listed below are T cell receptor beta chains from one sample, sequenced in a study of T cell responses to AZD1222 COVID-19 vaccine. Profiling relied on immunoSEQ multiplex PCR, and the TCRdb table lists in-frame clones only, not all of them. The table includes roughly 200,000 clones, more than 90% detected once. The sequences come from peripheral blood, collected 28 days after the second dose of the MenACWY control vaccine. The receptors were sampled from an adult who received the MenACWY meningococcal vaccine as a control. CDR3s include the opening cysteine and the closing phenylalanine or tryptophan. Each record gives: V gene, J gene, CDR3 protein.

TRBV2	TRBJ1-2	CASSRSGGDHYGYTF
TRBV3-1/TRBV3-2	TRBJ1-1	CASSRYGDTEAFF
TRBV5-4	TRBJ2-2	CASSSGLAGGPGTGELFF
TRBV3-1/TRBV3-2	TRBJ2-1	CASSRRPGLAERNEQFF
TRBV15	TRBJ1-6	CATSGGLQGEYNSPLHF
TRBV5-1	TRBJ2-7	CASGRDRPHEQYF
TRBV7-3	TRBJ1-2	CASSPVPNYGYTF
TRBV24-1	TRBJ2-1	CATSDSVYNEQFF
TRBV7-8	TRBJ2-2	CASSVDYRGVTGELFF
TRBV7-8	TRBJ2-7	CASSSGTGLYEQYF